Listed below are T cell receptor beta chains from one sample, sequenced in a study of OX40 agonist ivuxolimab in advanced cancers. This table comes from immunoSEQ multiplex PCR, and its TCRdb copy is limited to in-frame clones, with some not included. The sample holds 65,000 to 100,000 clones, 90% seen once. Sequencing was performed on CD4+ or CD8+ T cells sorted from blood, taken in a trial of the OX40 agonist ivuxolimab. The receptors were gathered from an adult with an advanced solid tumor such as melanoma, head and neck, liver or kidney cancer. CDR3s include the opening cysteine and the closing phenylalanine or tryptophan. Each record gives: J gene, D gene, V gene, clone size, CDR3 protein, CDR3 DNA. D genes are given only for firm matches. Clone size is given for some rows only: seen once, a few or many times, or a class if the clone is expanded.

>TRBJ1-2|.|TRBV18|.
CASSPLSSTDLTYGYTF
TGTGCCAGCTCACCACTCAGTTCAACAGACCTCACCTATGGCTACACCTTC
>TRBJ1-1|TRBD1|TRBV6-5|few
CASKVRGLTEAFF
TGTGCCAGCAAGGTGAGGGGGCTTACTGAAGCTTTCTTT
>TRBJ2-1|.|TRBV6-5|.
CASSYGQTDNEQFF
TGTGCCAGCAGTTACGGGCAGACGGACAATGAGCAGTTCTTC
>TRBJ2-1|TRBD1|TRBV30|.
CAWDRGGNEQFF
TGTGCCTGGGACAGGGGCGGGAATGAGCAGTTCTTC
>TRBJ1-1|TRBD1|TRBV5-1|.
CASSPGFNRDREAFF
TGCGCCAGCAGCCCAGGATTTAACCGGGACAGGGAAGCTTTCTTT
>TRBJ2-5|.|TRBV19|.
CASGVSETQYF
TGTGCCAGTGGCGTGAGCGAGACCCAGTACTTC
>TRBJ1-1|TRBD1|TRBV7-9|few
CASSSDQGARAFF
TGTGCCAGCAGCTCCGACCAGGGGGCGAGGGCTTTCTTT
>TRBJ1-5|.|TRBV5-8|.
CASSPTRQPQHF
TGTGCCAGCAGCCCCACCCGGCAGCCCCAGCATTTT
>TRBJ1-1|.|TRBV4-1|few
CASSQLTGKLTEAFF
TGCGCCAGCAGCCAACTAACAGGGAAATTAACTGAAGCTTTCTTT
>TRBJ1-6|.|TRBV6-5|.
CASSYGLGVRDSPLHF
TGTGCCAGCAGTTACGGCCTCGGGGTTCGGGATTCACCCCTCCACTTT
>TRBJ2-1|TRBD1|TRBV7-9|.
CASSSTGGWNEQFF
TGTGCCAGCAGTTCTACAGGGGGATGGAATGAGCAGTTCTTC
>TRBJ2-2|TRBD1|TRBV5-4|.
CASSLGDRTNTGELFF
TGTGCCAGCAGCTTGGGGGACAGAACGAACACCGGGGAGCTGTTTTTT
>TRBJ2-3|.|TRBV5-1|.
CASSLGGPGDTQYF
TGCGCCAGCAGCTTGGGGGGGCCCGGAGATACGCAGTATTTT
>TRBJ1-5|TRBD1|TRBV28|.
CASSLTGEWQPQHF
TGTGCCAGCAGCCTCACAGGGGAATGGCAGCCCCAGCATTTT
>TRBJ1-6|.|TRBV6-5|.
CAIRRSGNSPLHF
TGTGCCATCAGGAGGTCCGGTAATTCACCCCTCCACTTT
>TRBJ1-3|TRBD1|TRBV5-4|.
CASSLQGSGGNTIYF
TGTGCCAGCAGCTTACAGGGGAGCGGTGGAAACACCATATATTTT
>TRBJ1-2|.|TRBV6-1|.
CASSWDGLSGYTF
TGTGCCAGCAGTTGGGACGGACTCAGCGGCTACACCTTC
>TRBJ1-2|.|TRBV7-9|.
CASSLAGGWNYGYTF
TGTGCCAGCAGCTTAGCGGGGGGCTGGAACTATGGCTACACCTTC
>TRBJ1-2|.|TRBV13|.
CASSLVASLGGYTF
TGTGCCAGCAGCTTAGTAGCCAGCCTTGGAGGCTACACCTTC
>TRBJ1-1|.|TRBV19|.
CASSLGTSREHTEAFF
TGTGCCAGCTCCCTTGGGACCTCGCGCGAACACACTGAAGCTTTCTTT
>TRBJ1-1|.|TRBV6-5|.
CASSYGLYTEAFF
TGTGCCAGCAGTTACGGCCTTTACACTGAAGCTTTCTTT
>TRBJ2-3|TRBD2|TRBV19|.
CASSKAGGSTDTQYF
TGTGCCAGTTCTAAAGCGGGGGGAAGCACAGATACGCAGTATTTT
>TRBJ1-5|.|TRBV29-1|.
CSAYRRGCSNQPQHF
TGCAGCGCTTACCGTCGGGGTTGTAGCAATCAGCCCCAGCATTTT
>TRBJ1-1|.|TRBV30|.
CAWSEGEGGEAFF
TGTGCCTGGAGTGAAGGGGAAGGGGGTGAAGCTTTCTTT
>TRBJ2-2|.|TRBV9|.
CASSVGMTGELFF
TGTGCCAGCAGCGTAGGGATGACCGGGGAGCTGTTTTTT
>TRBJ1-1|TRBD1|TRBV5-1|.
CASSGTGTDLNTEAFF
TGCGCCAGCAGCGGCACCGGGACAGATTTGAACACTGAAGCTTTCTTT
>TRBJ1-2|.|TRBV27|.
CASSLSYRDYGYTF
TGTGCCAGCAGTTTATCGTACAGGGACTATGGCTACACCTTC
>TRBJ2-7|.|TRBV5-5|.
CASSLEGQGLGEQYF
TGTGCCAGCAGCTTGGAGGGGCAGGGTCTCGGCGAGCAGTACTTC
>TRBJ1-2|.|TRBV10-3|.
CAISDPRGGPAYGYTF
TGTGCCATCAGTGACCCCCGAGGGGGTCCAGCCTATGGCTACACCTTC
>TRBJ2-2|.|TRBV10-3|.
CAIRGTALSVELFF
TGTGCCATCAGAGGGACCGCTCTTTCGGTGGAGCTGTTTTTT
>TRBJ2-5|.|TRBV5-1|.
CASSLATAIQTQYF
TGCGCCAGCAGCTTGGCGACGGCGATACAGACCCAGTACTTC
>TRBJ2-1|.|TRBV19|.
CASSIRAGYYNEQFF
TGTGCCAGTAGTATTAGGGCGGGGTACTACAATGAGCAGTTCTTC
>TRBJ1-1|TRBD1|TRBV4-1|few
CASSYRQGPTEAFF
TGCGCCAGCAGCTACAGACAGGGCCCCACTGAAGCTTTCTTT
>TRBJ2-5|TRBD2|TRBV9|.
CASSPGTSGGYKETQYF
TGTGCCAGCAGCCCTGGGACTAGCGGGGGGTACAAAGAGACCCAGTACTTC
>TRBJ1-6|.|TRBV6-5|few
CASGQSSSHSPLHF
TGTGCCAGCGGACAGTCCTCTTCGCATTCACCCCTCCACTTT
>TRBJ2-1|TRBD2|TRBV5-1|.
CASSLEPSGYNEQFF
TGCGCCAGCAGCTTGGAGCCTAGCGGGTACAATGAGCAGTTCTTC
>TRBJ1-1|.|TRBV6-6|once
CASSEPTEAFF
TGTGCCAGCAGCGAGCCTACTGAAGCTTTCTTT
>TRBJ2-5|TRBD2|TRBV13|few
CASSPPGSGGNQETQYF
TGTGCCAGCAGCCCCCCCGGCAGCGGGGGGAACCAAGAGACCCAGTACTTC
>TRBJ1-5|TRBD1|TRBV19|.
CASSMDRDNQPQHF
TGTGCCAGTAGTATGGACAGGGACAATCAGCCCCAGCATTTT
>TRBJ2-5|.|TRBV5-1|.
CASSLGLFQETQYF
TGCGCCAGCAGCTTGGGACTATTCCAAGAGACCCAGTACTTC
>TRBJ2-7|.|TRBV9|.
CASRTYRITYEQYF
TGTGCCAGCAGGACTTACAGGATTACCTACGAGCAGTACTTC